This T cell receptor (beta chain) was identified during a study of blood T cells in healthy people across ages. Using a J-beta primer mix together with a sample-barcoded 5' primer, a second PCR was run for roughly 6 to 11 cycles. TCRdb redid the calling of the 5' RACE reads with MiXCR, one entry per CDR3 protein. The data contain about 570,000 distinct CDR3 sequences, about 27% of them singletons. Healthy Caucasian individuals from Russia aged about 6 to 100 served as donors. The same sample was also studied in work on T cells of mothers and their children.

This clonotype was obtained from a boy between 2 and 15 years old in good health. Sequencing was performed on blood.

CDR3 bases: TGCAGCGTGTTGGACGGGAAAACCTACGAGCAGTACTTC. Translated, it gives CSVLDGKTYEQYF. V and J are TRBV29-1 and TRBJ2-5; D possibly corresponds to TRBD2 (5 bases). TRBJ2-7 explains the end of the DNA better; the J call may be wrong. CDR3 length: 13 amino acids. In germline, CDR1 is SQVTM, CDR2 ANQGSEA.